Listed here is a single T cell receptor (beta chain). The antigen is unknown. Diagnostic criteria defined recently for definite or probable disease were met by the Susac syndrome patients. Negative isolation was used for CD8+ and CD4+ T cells and FACS enrichment for TEMRA cells. The CDR3 has 15 residues. From germline, CDR1 is SEHNR and CDR2 FQNEAQ (reference sequence). The trim removed 5 bases at V and 7 bases at J, leaving 12 bases unmatched. RNA in amounts of about 0.5 to 1 ug was reverse transcribed with random hexamers. Across 54 Vbeta and 13 Jbeta, TCR beta CDR3 was amplified with immunoSEQ multiplex PCR. TCRdb ran MiXCR on the immunoSEQ multiplex PCR reads and lists one entry per CDR3 protein. The sample carries tens of thousands of distinct CDR3 sequences, approximately 95% recorded once. The sample comes from a study of CD8 T cells in Susac syndrome. Notes on the study in general: Maximal CD8+ clonal expansion in Susac was observed within TEMRA cells and among active patients.

This clonotype originated in a human donor with Susac syndrome. The chain couples TRBV7-9 to TRBJ1-1; 8 bases line up with TRBD1. Sequencing was done on a sample of CD8+ T cells from PBMCs. The CDR3 loop reads CASSQSQGATGEAFF. As DNA, the CDR3 is TGTGCCAGCAGCCAATCCCAGGGGGCTACAGGTGAAGCTTTCTTT. Filled out from reference TRBV7-9 and TRBJ1-1, the complete variable domain reads DTGVSQNPRHKITKRGQNVTFRCDPISEHNRLYWYRQTLGQGPEFLTYFQNEAQLEKSRLLSDRFSAERPKGSFSTLEIQRTEQGDSAMYLCASSQSQGATGEAFFGQGTRLTVV.